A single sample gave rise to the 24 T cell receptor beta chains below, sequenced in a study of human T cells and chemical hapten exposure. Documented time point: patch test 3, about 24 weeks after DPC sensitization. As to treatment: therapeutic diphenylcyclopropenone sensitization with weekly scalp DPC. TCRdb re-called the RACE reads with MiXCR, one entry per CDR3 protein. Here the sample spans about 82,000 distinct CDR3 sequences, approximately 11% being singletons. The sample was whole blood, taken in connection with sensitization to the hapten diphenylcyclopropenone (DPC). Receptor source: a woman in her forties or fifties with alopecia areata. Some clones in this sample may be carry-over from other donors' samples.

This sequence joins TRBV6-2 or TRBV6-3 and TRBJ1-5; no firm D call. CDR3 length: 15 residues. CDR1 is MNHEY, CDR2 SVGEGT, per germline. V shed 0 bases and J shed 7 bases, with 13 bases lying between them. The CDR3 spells CASSYSRGSRQPQHF. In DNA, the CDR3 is TGTGCCAGCAGTTACTCCAGAGGGAGTAGGCAGCCCCAGCATTTT.

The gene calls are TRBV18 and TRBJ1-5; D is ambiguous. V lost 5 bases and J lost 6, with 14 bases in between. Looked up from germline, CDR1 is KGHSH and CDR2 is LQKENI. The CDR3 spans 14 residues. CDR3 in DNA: TGTGCCAGCTCATCGGACGGCCAGAGTCAGCCCCAGCATTTT. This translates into CASSSDGQSQPQHF.

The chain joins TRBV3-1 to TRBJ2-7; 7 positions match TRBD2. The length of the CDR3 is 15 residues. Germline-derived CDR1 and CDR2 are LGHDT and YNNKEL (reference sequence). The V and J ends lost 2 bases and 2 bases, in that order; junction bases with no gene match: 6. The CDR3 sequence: CASSQMSGATYEQYF. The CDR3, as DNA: TGTGCCAGCAGCCAAATGAGCGGGGCTACCTACGAGCAGTACTTC.

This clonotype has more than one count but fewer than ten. CDR3: CASSPQSGANVLTF. The DNA for the CDR3 is TGTGCCAGCAGCCCTCAGTCTGGGGCCAACGTCCTGACTTTC. The chain is built from TRBV11-1 and TRBJ2-6; D is undetermined. V was cut by 5 bases and J by 1 base, with 6 bases left in between. The germline V gene encodes CDR1 SGHAT and CDR2 FQDESV (reference sequence). The CDR3 is made up of 14 amino acids.

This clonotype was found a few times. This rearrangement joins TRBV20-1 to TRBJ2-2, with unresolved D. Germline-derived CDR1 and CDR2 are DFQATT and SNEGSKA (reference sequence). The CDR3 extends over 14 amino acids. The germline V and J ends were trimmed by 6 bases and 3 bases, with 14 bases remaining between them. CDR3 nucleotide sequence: TGCAGTGCAGGGCGCATCCCGGACACCGGGGAGCTGTTTTTT. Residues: CSAGRIPDTGELFF.

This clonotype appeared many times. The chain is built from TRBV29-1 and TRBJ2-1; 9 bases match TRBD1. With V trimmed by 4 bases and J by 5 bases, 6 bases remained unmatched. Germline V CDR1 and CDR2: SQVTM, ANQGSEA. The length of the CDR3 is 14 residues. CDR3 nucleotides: TGCAGCGTTGTACAGGGGGCCCTCCACAATGAGCAGTTCTTC. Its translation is CSVVQGALHNEQFF.

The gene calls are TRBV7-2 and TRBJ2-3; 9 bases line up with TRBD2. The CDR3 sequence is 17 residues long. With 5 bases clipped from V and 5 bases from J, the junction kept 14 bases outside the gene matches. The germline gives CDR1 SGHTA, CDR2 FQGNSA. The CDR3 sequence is CASSPWGAGGLEDTQYF. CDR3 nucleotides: TGTGCCAGCAGCCCGTGGGGTGCGGGAGGGCTGGAAGATACGCAGTATTTT.

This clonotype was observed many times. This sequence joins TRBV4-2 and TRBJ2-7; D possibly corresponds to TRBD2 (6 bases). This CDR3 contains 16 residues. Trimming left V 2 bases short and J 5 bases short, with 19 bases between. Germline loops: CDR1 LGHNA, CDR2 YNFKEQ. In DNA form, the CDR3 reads TGTGCCAGCAGCCAAAGAAGGGGCGGGAAGACTGACGAGCAGTACTTC. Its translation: CASSQRRGGKTDEQYF.

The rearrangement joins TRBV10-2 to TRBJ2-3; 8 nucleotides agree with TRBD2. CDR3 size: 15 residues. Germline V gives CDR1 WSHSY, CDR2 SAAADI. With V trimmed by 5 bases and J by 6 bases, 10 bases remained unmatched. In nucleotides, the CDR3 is TGCGCCAGCAGTCCCGGGGGGGCGGGAGCTGATACGCAGTATTTT. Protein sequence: CASSPGGAGADTQYF.

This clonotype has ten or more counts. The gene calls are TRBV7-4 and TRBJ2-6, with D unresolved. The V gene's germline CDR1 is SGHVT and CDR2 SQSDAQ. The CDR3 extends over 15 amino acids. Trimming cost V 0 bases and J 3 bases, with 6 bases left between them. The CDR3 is CASSLAPCGANVLTF. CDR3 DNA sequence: TGTGCCAGCAGCTTAGCGCCCTGTGGGGCCAACGTCCTGACTTTC. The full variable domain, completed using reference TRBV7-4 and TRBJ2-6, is GAGVSQSPRYKVAKRGRDVALRCDSISGHVTLYWYRQTLGQGSEVLTYSQSDAQRDKSGRPSGRFSAERPERSVSTLKIQRTEQGDSAVYLCASSLAPCGANVLTFGAGSRLTVL.

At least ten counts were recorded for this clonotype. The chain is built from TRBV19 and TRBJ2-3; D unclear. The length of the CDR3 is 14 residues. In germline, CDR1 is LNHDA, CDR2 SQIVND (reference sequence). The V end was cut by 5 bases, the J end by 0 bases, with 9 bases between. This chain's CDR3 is CASSFGLSTDTQYF. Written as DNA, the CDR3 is TGTGCCAGTAGTTTCGGCCTGAGCACAGATACGCAGTATTTT.

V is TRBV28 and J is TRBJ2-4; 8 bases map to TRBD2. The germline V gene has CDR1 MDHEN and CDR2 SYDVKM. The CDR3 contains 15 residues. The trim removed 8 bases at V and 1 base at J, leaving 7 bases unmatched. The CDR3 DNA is TGTGCCAGCGGAGCGGGAGAGTTCGCCAAAAACATTCAGTACTTC. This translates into CASGAGEFAKNIQYF.

CDR3 nucleotide sequence: TGTGCCAGCAGCCGGACTAGCGGGAGCCAAGAGACCCAGTACTTC. As protein: CASSRTSGSQETQYF. The rearrangement links TRBV7-2 to TRBJ2-5; 13 bases line up with TRBD2. Germline loops: CDR1 SGHTA, CDR2 FQGNSA. CDR3 length: 15 amino acids. V shed 5 bases and J 1 base; nucleotides not matched to a gene: 1.

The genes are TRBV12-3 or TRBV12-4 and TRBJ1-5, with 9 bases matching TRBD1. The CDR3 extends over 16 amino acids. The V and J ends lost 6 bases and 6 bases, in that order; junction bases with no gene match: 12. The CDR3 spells CASRFLNPGQGQPQHF. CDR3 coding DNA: TGTGCCAGCAGATTCCTAAATCCGGGACAGGGTCAGCCCCAGCATTTT.

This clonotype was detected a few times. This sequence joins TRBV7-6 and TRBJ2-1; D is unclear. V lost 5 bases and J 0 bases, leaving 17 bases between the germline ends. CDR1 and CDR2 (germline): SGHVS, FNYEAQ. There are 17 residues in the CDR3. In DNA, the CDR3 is TGTGCCAGCAGCCCCCGGGCTAGGAGCGTCTCCTACAATGAGCAGTTCTTC. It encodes CASSPRARSVSYNEQFF.

CDR3 sequence: CASSYSTSGSRYEQYF. The CDR3 coding sequence is TGTGCCAGCAGTTACTCGACCAGCGGGAGTCGGTACGAGCAGTACTTC. The V call is TRBV6-5, the J call TRBJ2-7, with 8 bases identical to TRBD2. This CDR3 is built from 16 residues. V gave up 0 bases and J gave up 4 bases; unmatched junction bases: 8. Germline values: CDR1 MNHEY, CDR2 SVGAGI.

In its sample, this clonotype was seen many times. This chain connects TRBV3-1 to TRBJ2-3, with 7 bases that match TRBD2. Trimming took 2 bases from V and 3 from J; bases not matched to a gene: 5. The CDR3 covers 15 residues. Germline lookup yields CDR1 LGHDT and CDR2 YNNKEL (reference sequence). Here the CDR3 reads CASSQSAGLTDTQYF. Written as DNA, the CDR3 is TGTGCCAGCAGCCAATCAGCGGGATTGACAGATACGCAGTATTTT.

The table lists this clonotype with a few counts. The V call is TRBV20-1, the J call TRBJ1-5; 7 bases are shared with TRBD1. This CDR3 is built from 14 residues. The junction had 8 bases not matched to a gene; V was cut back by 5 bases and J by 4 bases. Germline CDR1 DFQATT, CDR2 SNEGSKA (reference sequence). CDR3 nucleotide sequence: TGCAGTGCTCAAGACAGGGTAACTAATCAGCCCCAGCATTTT. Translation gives CSAQDRVTNQPQHF.

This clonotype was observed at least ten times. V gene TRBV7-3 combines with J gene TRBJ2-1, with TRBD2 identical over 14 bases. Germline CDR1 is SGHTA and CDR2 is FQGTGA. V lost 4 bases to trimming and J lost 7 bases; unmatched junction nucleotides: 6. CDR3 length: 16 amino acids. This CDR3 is CASSSTGTSGRNEQFF. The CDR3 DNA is TGTGCCAGCAGCTCCACCGGGACTAGCGGGAGAAATGAGCAGTTCTTC.

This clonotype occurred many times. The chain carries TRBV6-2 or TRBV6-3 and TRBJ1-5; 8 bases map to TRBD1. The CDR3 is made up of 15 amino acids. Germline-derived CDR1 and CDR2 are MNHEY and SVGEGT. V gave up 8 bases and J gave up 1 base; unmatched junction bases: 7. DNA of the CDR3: TGTGCCAGCGCTATTACAGGGGGGAGCAATCAGCCCCAGCATTTT. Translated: CASAITGGSNQPQHF.

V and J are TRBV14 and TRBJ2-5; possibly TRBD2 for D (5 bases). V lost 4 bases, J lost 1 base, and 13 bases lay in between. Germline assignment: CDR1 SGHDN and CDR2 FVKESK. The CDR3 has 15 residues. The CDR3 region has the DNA TGTGCCAGCAGCCTGAGGGTCCAGGCCCAAGAGACCCAGTACTTC. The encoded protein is CASSLRVQAQETQYF.

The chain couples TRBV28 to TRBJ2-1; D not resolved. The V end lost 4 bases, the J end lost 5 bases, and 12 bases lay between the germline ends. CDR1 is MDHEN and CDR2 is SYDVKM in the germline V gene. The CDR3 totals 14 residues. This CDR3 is CASSSANRDNEQFF. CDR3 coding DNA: TGTGCCAGCAGTTCGGCTAACCGAGACAATGAGCAGTTCTTC.

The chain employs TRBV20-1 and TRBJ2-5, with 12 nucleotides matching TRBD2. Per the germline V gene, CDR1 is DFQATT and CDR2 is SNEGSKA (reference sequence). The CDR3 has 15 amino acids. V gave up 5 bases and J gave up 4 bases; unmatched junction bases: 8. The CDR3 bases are TGCAGTGCTCATCCGGGACTAGCGGGTCGAGAGACCCAGTACTTC. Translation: CSAHPGLAGRETQYF.

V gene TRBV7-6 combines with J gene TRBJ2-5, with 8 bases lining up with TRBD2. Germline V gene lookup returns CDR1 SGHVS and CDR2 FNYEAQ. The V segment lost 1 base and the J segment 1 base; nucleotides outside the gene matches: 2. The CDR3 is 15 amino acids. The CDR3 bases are TGTGCCAGCAGCTTAGGCGGGGGGCTCCAAGAGACCCAGTACTTC. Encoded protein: CASSLGGGLQETQYF.